There are many counts of the clone carrying this TCR beta chain. Its target is unknown. What was amplified from RNA transcripts were TCR beta CDR3 regions. The HTBI primer set was used in a first-round RT-PCR of the TCR CDR3. TCRdb re-called the multiplex PCR reads with MiXCR, one entry per CDR3 protein. The sample has about 560,000 distinct CDR3 sequences, less than 20% seen once. The data are from a study of T cells in Graves' hyperthyroidism and ophthalmopathy. General study results and limits: A median around six months before onset, the model predicted ophthalmopathy. Blood also held most thyroid clonotypes expanded beyond 0.001.

Newly diagnosed hyperthyroidism, duration under 2 months, in patients aged 18 to 65. From more than 8 ml of fresh peripheral blood, PBMCs were isolated. The length of the CDR3 is 16 residues. Trimming took 6 bases from V and 1 from J; bases not matched to a gene: 15. From germline, CDR1 is DFQATT and CDR2 SNEGSKA (reference sequence). The rearrangement uses TRBV20-1 and TRBJ2-7, with 7 bases fitting TRBD2. This TCR derives from a young woman with Graves' hyperthyroidism. The specimen was blood. The CDR3 is CSAITTSGATSYEQYF. The CDR3 nucleotides are TGCAGTGCCATCACCACAAGCGGGGCCACTTCCTACGAGCAGTACTTC.